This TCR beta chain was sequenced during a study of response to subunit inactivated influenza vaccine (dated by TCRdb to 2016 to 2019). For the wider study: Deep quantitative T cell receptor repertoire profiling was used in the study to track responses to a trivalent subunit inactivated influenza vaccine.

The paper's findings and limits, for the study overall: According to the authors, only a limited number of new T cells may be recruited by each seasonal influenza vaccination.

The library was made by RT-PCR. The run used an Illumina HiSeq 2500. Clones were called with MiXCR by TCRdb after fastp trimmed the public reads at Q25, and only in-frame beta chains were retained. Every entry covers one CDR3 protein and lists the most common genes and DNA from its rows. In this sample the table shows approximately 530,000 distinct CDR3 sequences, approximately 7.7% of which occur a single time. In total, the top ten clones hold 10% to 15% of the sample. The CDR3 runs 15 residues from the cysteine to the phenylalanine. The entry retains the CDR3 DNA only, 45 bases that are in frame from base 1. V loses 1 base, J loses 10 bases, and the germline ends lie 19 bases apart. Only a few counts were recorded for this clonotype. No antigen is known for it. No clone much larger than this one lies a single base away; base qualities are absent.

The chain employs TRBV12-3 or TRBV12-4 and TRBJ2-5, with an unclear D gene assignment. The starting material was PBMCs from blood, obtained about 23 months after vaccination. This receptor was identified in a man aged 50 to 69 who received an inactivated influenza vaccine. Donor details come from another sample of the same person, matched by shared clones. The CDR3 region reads CASSLGEFDPVGQYF. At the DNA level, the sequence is TGTGCCAGCAGTTTAGGGGAATTCGACCCAGTGGGCCAGTACTTC.